The sequence of this T cell receptor (beta chain) was determined in a study of CD8 T cells in ankylosing spondylitis. Overall study results and limits: Disease-linked clones were reportedly significantly enriched in matched ankylosing spondylitis synovial fluid. Existing reports had already noted some motif variants in reactive arthritis synovial fluid and blood.

Remarks on this clonotype: Its antigen is not known.

From the 5' RACE reads, TCRdb called clonotypes with MiXCR, one entry per CDR3 protein. The sample includes around 280,000 distinct CDR3 sequences, around 20% of them seen just once. The CDR3 loop spans 13 amino acids. Germline V gene lookup returns CDR1 SGHAT and CDR2 FQNNGV. V was trimmed by 1 base and J by 8 bases, leaving 10 bases between them. The TCR was taken from a male donor with ankylosing spondylitis or in good health (not recorded which). The rearrangement uses TRBV11-2 and TRBJ2-3; D is unclear. The sample consisted of blood, either unsorted or a sorted T cell fraction (not recorded which). The CDR3 spells CASSLAGTGTQYF. CDR3 DNA: TGTGCCAGCAGCTTAGCTGGTACGGGTACGCAGTATTTT. Full variable domain (missing parts from reference TRBV11-2 and TRBJ2-3): EAGVAQSPRYKIIEKRQSVAFWCNPISGHATLYWYQQILGQGPKLLIQFQNNGVVDDSQLPKDRFSAERLKGVDSTLKIQPAKLEDSAVYLCASSLAGTGTQYFGPGTRLTVL.